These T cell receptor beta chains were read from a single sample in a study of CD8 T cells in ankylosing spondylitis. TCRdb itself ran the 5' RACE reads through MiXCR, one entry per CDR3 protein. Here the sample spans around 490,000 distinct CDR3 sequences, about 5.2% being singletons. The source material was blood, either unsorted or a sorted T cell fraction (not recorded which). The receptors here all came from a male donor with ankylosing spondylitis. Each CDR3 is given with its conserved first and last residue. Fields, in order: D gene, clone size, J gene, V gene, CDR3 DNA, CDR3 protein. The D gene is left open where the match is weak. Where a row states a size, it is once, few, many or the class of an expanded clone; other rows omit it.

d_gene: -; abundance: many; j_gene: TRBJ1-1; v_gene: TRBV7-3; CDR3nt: TGTGCCAGCAGCCCCACTTTTTTGAACACTGAAGCTTTCTTT; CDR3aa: CASSPTFLNTEAFF
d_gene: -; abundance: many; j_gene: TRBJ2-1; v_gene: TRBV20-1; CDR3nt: TGCAGTGCTAATCGCCCTAGCGCGAGCTCCTACAATGAGCAGTTCTTC; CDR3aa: CSANRPSASSYNEQFF
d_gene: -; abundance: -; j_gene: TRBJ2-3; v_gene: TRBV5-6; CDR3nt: TGTGCCAGCAGCCTAGGGGGACGAGGCACAGATACGCAGTATTTT; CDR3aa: CASSLGGRGTDTQYF
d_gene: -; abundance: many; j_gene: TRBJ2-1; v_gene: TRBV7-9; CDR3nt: TGTGCCAGCAGCCCAACCACAGGGTACACCTACAATGAGCAGTTCTTC; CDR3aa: CASSPTTGYTYNEQFF
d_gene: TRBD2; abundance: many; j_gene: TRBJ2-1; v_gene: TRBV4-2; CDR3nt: TGTGCCAGCAGCCACGATTCTAGCGGGAGGGCCACTGAGCAGTTCTTC; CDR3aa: CASSHDSSGRATEQFF
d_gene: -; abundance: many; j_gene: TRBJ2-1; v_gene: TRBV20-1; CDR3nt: TGCAGTGCTCCAGACCTCAAGGGTAATGAGCAGTTCTTC; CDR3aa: CSAPDLKGNEQFF
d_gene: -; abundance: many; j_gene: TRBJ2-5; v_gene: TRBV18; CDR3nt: TGTGCCAGCACGAACAGGGACGTGCGGGAGACCCAGTACTTC; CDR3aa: CASTNRDVRETQYF
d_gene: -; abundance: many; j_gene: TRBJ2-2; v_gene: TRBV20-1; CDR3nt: TGCAGTGCTAGAGAACATATCAACACCGGGGAGCTGTTTTTT; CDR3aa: CSAREHINTGELFF
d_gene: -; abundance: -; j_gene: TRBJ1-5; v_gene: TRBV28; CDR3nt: TGTGCCAGCACTATTAGCAATCAGCCCCAGCATTTT; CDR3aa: CASTISNQPQHF
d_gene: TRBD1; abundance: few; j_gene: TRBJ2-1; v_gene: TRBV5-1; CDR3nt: TGCGCCAGCAGCTTGAGGGACAGCTTGATTGATGAGCAGTTCTTC; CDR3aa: CASSLRDSLIDEQFF
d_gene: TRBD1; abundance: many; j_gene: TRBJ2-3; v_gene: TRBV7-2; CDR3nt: TGTGCCAGCAGCTCGCCGGGGACAGGGGTCCTTACGCAGTATTTT; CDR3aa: CASSSPGTGVLTQYF
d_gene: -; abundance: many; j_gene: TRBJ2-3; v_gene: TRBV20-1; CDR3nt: TGCAGTGCTCCCGTTCCCGCGGGGGCCACAGATACGCAGTATTTT; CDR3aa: CSAPVPAGATDTQYF
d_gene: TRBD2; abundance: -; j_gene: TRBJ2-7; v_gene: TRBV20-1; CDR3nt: TGCAGTGCTAGCCTTACGATGCTAGCGGGTGTTTACGAGCAGTACTTC; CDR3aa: CSASLTMLAGVYEQYF
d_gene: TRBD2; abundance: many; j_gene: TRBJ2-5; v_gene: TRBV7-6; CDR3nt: TGTGCCAGCAGCTTCAGCGGGATAGAGACCCAGTACTTC; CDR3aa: CASSFSGIETQYF
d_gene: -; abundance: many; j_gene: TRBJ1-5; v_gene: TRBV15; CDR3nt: TGTGCCACCAGCAGAGACTCAGGGGCAGGCAATCAGCCCCAGCATTTT; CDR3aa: CATSRDSGAGNQPQHF
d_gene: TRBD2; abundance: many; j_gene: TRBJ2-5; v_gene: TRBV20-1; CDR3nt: TGCAGTGCTAGCCCTGGGGGCGGGGGGGCTGGAGAGACCCAGTACTTC; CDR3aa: CSASPGGGGAGETQYF
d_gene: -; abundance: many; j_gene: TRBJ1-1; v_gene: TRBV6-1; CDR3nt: TGTGCCAGCAACAGGTGGGGGGGGCTCACTGAAGCTTTCTTT; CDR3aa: CASNRWGGLTEAFF
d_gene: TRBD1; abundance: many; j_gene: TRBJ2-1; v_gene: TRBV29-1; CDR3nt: TGCAGCGCCACCCCCGGGACAGGTTATCGAGAGCAGTTCTTC; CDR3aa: CSATPGTGYREQFF
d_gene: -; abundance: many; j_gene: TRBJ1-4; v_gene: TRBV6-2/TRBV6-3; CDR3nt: TGTGCCAGCACTCTTCAACAGGGTCGGCGGGAAAAACTGTTTTTT; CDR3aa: CASTLQQGRREKLFF
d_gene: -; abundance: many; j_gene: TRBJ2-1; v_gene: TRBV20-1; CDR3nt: TGCAGTGCCCCGCTTAGCGGCTCCTACAATGAGCAGTTCTTC; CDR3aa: CSAPLSGSYNEQFF
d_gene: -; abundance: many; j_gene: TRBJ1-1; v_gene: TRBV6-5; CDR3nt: TGTGCCAGCAGTTACGGTGGGAGTGAAGCTTTCTTT; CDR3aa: CASSYGGSEAFF
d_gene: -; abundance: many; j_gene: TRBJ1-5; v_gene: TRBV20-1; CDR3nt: TGCAGTGCTAGTACGACGGACAATCAGCCCCAGCATTTT; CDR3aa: CSASTTDNQPQHF
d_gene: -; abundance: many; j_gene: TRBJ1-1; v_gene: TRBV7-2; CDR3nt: TGTGCCAGCAGCTTAGCGCGCAGGGCGAACACTGAAGCTTTCTTT; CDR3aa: CASSLARRANTEAFF
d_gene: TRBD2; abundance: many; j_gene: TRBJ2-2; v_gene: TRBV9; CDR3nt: TGTGCCAGCAGCGTAATAGCGGGAGTCGCCACCGGGGAGCTGTTTTTT; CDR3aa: CASSVIAGVATGELFF
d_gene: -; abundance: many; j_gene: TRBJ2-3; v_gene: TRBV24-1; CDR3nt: TGTGCCACCAGTGATCCGGGATGGAAGAGCACTAGCACAGATACGCAGTATTTT; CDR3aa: CATSDPGWKSTSTDTQYF
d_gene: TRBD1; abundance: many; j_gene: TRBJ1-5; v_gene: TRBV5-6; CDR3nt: TGTGCCAGCAGCTTGGGGGACAGGGGGCGAGCGGGCCGGAATCAGCCCCAGCATTTT; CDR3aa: CASSLGDRGRAGRNQPQHF
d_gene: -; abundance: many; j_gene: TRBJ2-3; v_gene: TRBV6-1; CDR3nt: TGTGCCAGCCATAAGGACAGCACAGATACGCAGTATTTT; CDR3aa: CASHKDSTDTQYF
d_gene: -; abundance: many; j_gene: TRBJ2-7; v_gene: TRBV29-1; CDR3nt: TGCAGCGGGGCACGGGCAGGCGAGCAGTACTTC; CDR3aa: CSGARAGEQYF
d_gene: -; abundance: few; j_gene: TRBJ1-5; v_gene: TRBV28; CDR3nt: TGTGCCAGCAGTTTACGAGGAGGGTCAATCAATCAGCCCCAGCATTTT; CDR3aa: CASSLRGGSINQPQHF
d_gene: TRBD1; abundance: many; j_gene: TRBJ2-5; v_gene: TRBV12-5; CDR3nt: TGTGCTAGTGGTTTGGGGACAGGGGGACAAGAGACCCAGTACTTC; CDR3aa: CASGLGTGGQETQYF
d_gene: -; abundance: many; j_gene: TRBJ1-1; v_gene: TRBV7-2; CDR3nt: TGTGCCAGCAGCCACAGGGCTTTGGGTAACACTGAAGCTTTCTTT; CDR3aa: CASSHRALGNTEAFF
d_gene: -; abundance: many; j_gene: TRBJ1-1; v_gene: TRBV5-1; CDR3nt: TGCGCCAGCAGCTTGGAAAGTGAAGCTTTCTTT; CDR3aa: CASSLESEAFF
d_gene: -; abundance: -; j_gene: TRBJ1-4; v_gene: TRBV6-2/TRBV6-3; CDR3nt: TGTGCCAGCAGTTCGTGGGGCTGGGGGCGCGTGGGTGGATCTAATGAAAAACTGTTTTTT; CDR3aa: CASSSWGWGRVGGSNEKLFF
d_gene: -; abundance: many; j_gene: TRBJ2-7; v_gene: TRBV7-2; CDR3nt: TGTGCCAGCAGCTTGTACGGAGTCGGAGGCGAGCAGTACTTC; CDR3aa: CASSLYGVGGEQYF
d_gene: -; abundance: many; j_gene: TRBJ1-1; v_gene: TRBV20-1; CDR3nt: TGCAGTGCTAGAGATGCGGCCAATGAAGCTTTCTTT; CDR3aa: CSARDAANEAFF
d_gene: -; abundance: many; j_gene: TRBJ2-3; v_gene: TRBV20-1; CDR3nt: TGCAGTGCTCCCCGATTGGGACTCCCAGATACGCAGTATTTT; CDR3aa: CSAPRLGLPDTQYF
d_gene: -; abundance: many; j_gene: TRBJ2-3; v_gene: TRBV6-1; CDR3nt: TGTGCCAGCAGTGTCCAGGTTAGCACAGATACGCAGTATTTT; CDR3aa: CASSVQVSTDTQYF
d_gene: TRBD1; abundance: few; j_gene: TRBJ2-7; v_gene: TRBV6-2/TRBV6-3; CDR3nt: TGTGCCAGCCGAAGATCCGTGGACAGGGGGAATTACGAGCAGTACTTC; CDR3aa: CASRRSVDRGNYEQYF
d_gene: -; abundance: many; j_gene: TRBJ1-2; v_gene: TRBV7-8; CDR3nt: TGTGCCAGCAGCTTAATTGGGCAGGCCATCTATGGCTACACCTTC; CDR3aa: CASSLIGQAIYGYTF
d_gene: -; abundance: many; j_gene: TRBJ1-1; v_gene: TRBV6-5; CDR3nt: TGTGCCAGCAGTTACTCGAGGCAGTACCTCGCTCAAATCTTT; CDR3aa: CASSYSRQYLAQIF
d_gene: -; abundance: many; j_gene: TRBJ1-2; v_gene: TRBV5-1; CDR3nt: TGCGCCAGCAGCTTGGCCAGCGCAACCATTTATGGCTACACCTTC; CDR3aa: CASSLASATIYGYTF
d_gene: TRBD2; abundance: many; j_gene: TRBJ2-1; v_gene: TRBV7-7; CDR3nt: TGTGCTAGCAGCTCCCTAGCGGGGGGACCCTATAAAAACAATGAGCAGTTCTTC; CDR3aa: CASSSLAGGPYKNNEQFF
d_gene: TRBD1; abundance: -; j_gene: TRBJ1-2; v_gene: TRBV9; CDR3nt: TGTGCCAGCAGCGCTCTCGCCCCTTCCTTCAGGGGGGCCCGCTATGGCTACACCTTC; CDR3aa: CASSALAPSFRGARYGYTF
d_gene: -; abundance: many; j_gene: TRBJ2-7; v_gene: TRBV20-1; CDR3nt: TGCAGTGCTAGAGCTGGAGCCACTAAGGTTGGCGAGCAGTACTTC; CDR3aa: CSARAGATKVGEQYF
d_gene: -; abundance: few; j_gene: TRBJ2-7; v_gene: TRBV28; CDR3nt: TGTGCCAGCAGTAGACTAGGGGCCTACGAGCAGTACTTC; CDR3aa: CASSRLGAYEQYF
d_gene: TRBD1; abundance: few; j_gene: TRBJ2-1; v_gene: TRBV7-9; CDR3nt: TGTGCCAGCAGCTTAGAGGGGACAGGGGTTTACAATGAGCAGTTCTTC; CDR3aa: CASSLEGTGVYNEQFF
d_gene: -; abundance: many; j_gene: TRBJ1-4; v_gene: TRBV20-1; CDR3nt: TGCAGTGCTAGTCGGAACGTTGGGGAAAAACTGTTTTTT; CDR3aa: CSASRNVGEKLFF
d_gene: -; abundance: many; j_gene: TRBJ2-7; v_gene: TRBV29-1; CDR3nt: TGCAGCGTTGGGCAGGGGCTCTACGAGCAGTACTTC; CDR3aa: CSVGQGLYEQYF
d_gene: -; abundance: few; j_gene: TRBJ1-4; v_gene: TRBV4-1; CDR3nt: TGCGCCAGCAGCCAAGCCTCCAGGGTGTATGAAAAACTGTTTTTT; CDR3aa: CASSQASRVYEKLFF
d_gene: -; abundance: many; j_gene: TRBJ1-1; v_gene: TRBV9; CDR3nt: TGTGCCAGCAGCGTAGAGGGGCCCGAGGTGGCTTTCTTT; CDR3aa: CASSVEGPEVAFF
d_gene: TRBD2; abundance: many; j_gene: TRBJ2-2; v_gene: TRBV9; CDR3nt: TGTGCCAGCAGCGTATCACTAGCGGGGGGGCGTAACACCGGGGAGCTGTTTTTT; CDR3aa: CASSVSLAGGRNTGELFF
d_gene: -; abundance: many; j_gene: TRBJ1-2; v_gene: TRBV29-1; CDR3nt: TGCAGCGTGCCCTCGGGGGACTATGGCTACACCTTC; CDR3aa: CSVPSGDYGYTF
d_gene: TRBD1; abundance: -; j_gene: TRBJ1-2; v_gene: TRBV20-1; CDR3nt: TGCAGTGTTAGACTGACAGGGGGCAATTATGGCTACACCTTC; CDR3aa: CSVRLTGGNYGYTF
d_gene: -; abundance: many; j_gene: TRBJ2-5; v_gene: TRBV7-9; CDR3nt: TGTGCCAGCAGCTTCACGGTGAGGGGAGAGACCCAGTACTTC; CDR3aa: CASSFTVRGETQYF
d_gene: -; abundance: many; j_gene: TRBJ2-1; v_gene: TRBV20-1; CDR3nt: TGCAGTGCTCCCTCCGGATTCACCTACAATGAGCAGTTCTTC; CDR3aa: CSAPSGFTYNEQFF
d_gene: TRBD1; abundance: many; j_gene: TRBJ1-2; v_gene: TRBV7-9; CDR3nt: TGTGCCAGCATCCAGGGGGGGGACGTTGGCTACACCTTC; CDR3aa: CASIQGGDVGYTF
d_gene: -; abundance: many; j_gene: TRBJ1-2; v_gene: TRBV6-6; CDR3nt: TGTGCCAGCAGTTACTCTCGGACAGATGGCTACACCTTC; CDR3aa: CASSYSRTDGYTF
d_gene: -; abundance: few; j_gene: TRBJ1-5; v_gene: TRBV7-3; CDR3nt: TGTGCCAGCAGCCTCACCGGGACGGGGCCCCAGCATTTT; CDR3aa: CASSLTGTGPQHF
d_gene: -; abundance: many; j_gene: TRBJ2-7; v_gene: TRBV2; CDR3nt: TGTGCCAGCAGTGAAGGGAGACACTACGAGCAGTACTTC; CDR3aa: CASSEGRHYEQYF
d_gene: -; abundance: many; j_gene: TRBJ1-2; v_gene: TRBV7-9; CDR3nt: TGTGCCAGCAGCTTAGAAAGGAAGGTGAACTATGGCTACACCTTC; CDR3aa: CASSLERKVNYGYTF